This entry lists 5 T cell receptor beta chains sequenced from one sample in a study of early T cells in non-severe SARS-CoV-2 infection. TCRdb re-called the 5' RACE reads with MiXCR, one entry per CDR3 protein. Of some 87,000 distinct CDR3 sequences in the sample, roughly 12% were seen once. Sequenced material: whole blood. These receptors originate from an adult who was a healthcare worker with PCR-confirmed SARS-CoV-2 infection or an uninfected control (not recorded which).

This clonotype showed up just a few times. This chain connects TRBV18 to TRBJ1-2; TRBD1 agrees at 8 bases. This CDR3 spans 16 amino acids. Germline-derived CDR1 and CDR2 are KGHSH and LQKENI. The trim removed 1 base at V and 3 bases at J, leaving 7 bases unmatched. The CDR3 protein is CASSPLATGDDYGYTF. CDR3 coding DNA: TGTGCCAGCTCACCACTCGCGACAGGGGACGACTATGGCTACACCTTC. The full variable domain, in which reference TRBV18 and TRBJ1-2 provide the parts outside the CDR3, is NAGVMQNPRHLVRRRGQEARLRCSPMKGHSHVYWYRQLPEEGLKFMVYLQKENIIDESGMPKERFSAEFPKEGPSILRIQQVVRGDSAAYFCASSPLATGDDYGYTFGSGTRLTVV.

This rearrangement joins TRBV10-3 to TRBJ2-4, with no clear D. The CDR3 consists of 13 residues. Germline V gene lookup returns CDR1 ENHRY and CDR2 SYGVKD. With 10 bases removed from V and 1 base from J, the gap between germline ends came to 11 bases. This chain's CDR3 is CATDPPAKNIQYF. The CDR3 DNA reads TGTGCCACCGACCCTCCCGCCAAAAACATTCAGTACTTC.

This clonotype was observed a handful of times. This chain joins TRBV3-1 and TRBJ2-3; no reliable D call. The germline V and J ends were trimmed by 4 bases and 2 bases, with 10 bases remaining between them. Germline CDR1 reads LGHDT; CDR2 reads YNNKEL (reference sequence). CDR3 length: 14 amino acids. CDR3 DNA sequence: TGTGCCAGCAGCCGCCCGACGGACACAGATACGCAGTATTTT. This codes for CASSRPTDTDTQYF.

A few counts support this clonotype. V gene TRBV18 combines with J gene TRBJ2-1; D unresolved. Trimming shortened V by 8 bases and J by 0 bases, and 14 bases separated the two germline ends. Germline V gene lookup returns CDR1 KGHSH and CDR2 LQKENI. The CDR3 runs 15 residues. The CDR3 spells CASGKAASSYNEQFF. CDR3 coding DNA: TGTGCCAGCGGTAAGGCGGCCAGCTCCTACAATGAGCAGTTCTTC.

The chain recombines TRBV7-9 with TRBJ2-3; the match to TRBD2 covers 10 bases. The CDR3 runs 14 residues. Germline trimming cut 5 bases from V and 4 bases from J; bases unmatched to any gene: 3. The germline V gene encodes CDR1 SEHNR and CDR2 FQNEAQ (reference sequence). Here the CDR3 DNA reads TGTGCCAGCAGCCGAGCGGGAGGGCCAGATACGCAGTATTTT. Residues: CASSRAGGPDTQYF.